The 31 T cell receptor beta chains given below trace back to one sample, sequenced in a study of blood T cell repertoires in COVID-19. Only in-frame clones appear in the TCRdb table, and some are missing; sequencing was by immunoSEQ multiplex PCR. This table holds approximately 190,000 clones, around four fifths found once. Sequenced input: peripheral blood. The receptors shown here come from a woman in her twenties or thirties with acute or convalescent COVID-19.

The chain employs TRBV30 and TRBJ2-7; 10 bases fit TRBD2. Unmatched junction bases numbered 12, after V lost 3 bases and J lost 7 bases. Per the germline V gene, CDR1 is GTSNPN and CDR2 is SVGIG (reference sequence). The CDR3 runs to 15 residues. The CDR3 protein is CAWREGTSDSSEQYF. CDR3 sequence (DNA): TGTGCCTGGAGGGAAGGGACTAGCGATTCCTCTGAGCAGTACTTC.

This clone was counted a single time. The CDR3 loop is CATTPGTGQSPLHF. CDR3 DNA sequence: TGTGCCACAACCCCCGGGACAGGTCAATCACCCCTCCACTTT. The chain employs TRBV15 and TRBJ1-6; TRBD1 aligns across 8 bases. The germline CDR1 and CDR2 sequences are LNHNV and YYDKDF (reference sequence). With 9 bases clipped from V and 10 bases from J, the junction kept 11 bases outside the gene matches. CDR3 length: 14 residues.

V is TRBV7-8 and J is TRBJ2-7, with a weak D call TRBD2 (5 bases). The germline CDR1 and CDR2 sequences are SGHVS and FQNEAQ. The CDR3 extends over 14 amino acids. Trimming took off 1 base at V and 2 bases at J, with 9 bases between the two ends. The CDR3, as DNA: TGTGCCAGCAGCTTAGGAGGGCGGGCCTACGAGCAGTACTTC. It encodes CASSLGGRAYEQYF. The full variable domain, completed using reference TRBV7-8 and TRBJ2-7, is GAGVSQSPRYKVAKRGQDVALRCDPISGHVSLFWYQQALGQGPEFLTYFQNEAQLDKSGLPSDRFFAERPEGSVSTLKIQRTQQEDSAVYLCASSLGGRAYEQYFGPGTRLTVT.

The chain links TRBV5-1 to TRBJ2-1; TRBD2 aligns across 14 bases. J was trimmed by 9 bases and V by 4 bases; bases with no gene match: 6. Germline CDR1 SGHRS, CDR2 YFSETQ. The length of the CDR3 is 15 residues. The DNA for the CDR3 is TGCGCCAGCAGCACGGGACTAGCGGGGGTGAGTGAGCAGTTCTTC. Its translation: CASSTGLAGVSEQFF.

The chain joins TRBV7-8 to TRBJ1-2, with a possible D match to TRBD1 (5 bases). The germline gives CDR1 SGHVS, CDR2 FQNEAQ. The CDR3 sequence is 15 residues long. V dropped 2 bases and J dropped 0 bases, with 10 bases sitting between them. CDR3 nucleotide sequence: TGTGCCAGCAGCTTAAGGGCGACAGCTAACTATGGCTACACCTTC. Its translation is CASSLRATANYGYTF.

This chain uses TRBV5-1 with TRBJ2-7; TRBD2 matches at 14 bases. Germline CDR1 and CDR2: SGHRS and YFSETQ. This CDR3 comprises 17 residues. The junction had 13 bases not matched to a gene; V was cut back by 5 bases and J by 6 bases. The CDR3 coding sequence is TGCGCCAGCAGACTTCTCCAGCGGACTAGCGGGGGGATCGAGCAGTACTTC. Translation: CASRLLQRTSGGIEQYF. The full variable domain, with the rest looked up from reference TRBV5-1 and TRBJ2-7, is KAGVTQTPRYLIKTRGQQVTLSCSPISGHRSVSWYQQTPGQGLQFLFEYFSETQRNKGNFPGRFSGRQFSNSRSEMNVSTLELGDSALYLCASRLLQRTSGGIEQYFGPGTRLTVT.

This clone appeared a single time. The rearrangement links TRBV4-3 to TRBJ1-1; 8 bases align to TRBD1. CDR1 LGHNA and CDR2 YSLEER come from the germline V gene. V lost 3 bases and J lost 1; bases outside the gene matches: 4. The CDR3 spans 15 residues. DNA of the CDR3: TGCGCCAGCAGCCACTGGACAGGGAAGAACACTGAAGCTTTCTTT. This gives the protein CASSHWTGKNTEAFF.

J is TRBJ1-5 and V is TRBV20-1, with unresolved D. Trimming removed 4 bases from V and 7 bases from J, with 8 bases in between. This CDR3 is 11 amino acids long. CDR1 DFQATT and CDR2 SNEGSKA come from the germline V gene (reference sequence). The CDR3 reads CSATEGQPQHF. CDR3 bases: TGCAGTGCTACAGAGGGCCAGCCCCAGCATTTT.

This chain connects TRBV29-1 to TRBJ1-2, with D unresolved. The CDR3 is 14 amino acids. Germline V gives CDR1 SQVTM, CDR2 ANQGSEA. The V gene lost 5 bases and the J gene lost 2 bases, with 15 bases spanning the gap. CDR3 nucleotide sequence: TGCAGCGTTCTGACACTTAACCCCAACTATGGCTACACCTTC. Translated: CSVLTLNPNYGYTF.

This clone was seen only once. The rearrangement joins TRBV28 to TRBJ2-3; possibly TRBD2 for D (6 bases). Trimming shortened V by 6 bases and J by 7 bases, and 14 bases separated the two germline ends. The V gene's germline CDR1 is MDHEN and CDR2 SYDVKM. The CDR3 loop spans 13 amino acids. CDR3 region: CASRTPGENTQYF. The DNA for the CDR3 is TGTGCCAGCAGAACACCGGGAGAGAATACGCAGTATTTT. Variable domain in full (rest from reference TRBV28 and TRBJ2-3): DVKVTQSSRYLVKRTGEKVFLECVQDMDHENMFWYRQDPGLGLRLIYFSYDVKMKEKGDIPEGYSVSREKKERFSLILESASTNQTSMYLCASRTPGENTQYFGPGTRLTVL.

Details on this clone: Within the sample, other DNA sequences also encode this same CDR3. The chain couples TRBV5-1 to TRBJ2-3; TRBD1 matches 7 bases. With 4 bases clipped from V and 3 bases from J, the junction kept 5 bases outside the gene matches. CDR1 is SGHRS and CDR2 is YFSETQ in the germline V gene. CDR3 length: 14 residues. The CDR3: CASSLRQGTDTQYF. The CDR3 DNA sequence: TGCGCCAGCAGCCTACGACAGGGAACAGATACGCAGTATTTT. Complete variable domain (other parts from reference TRBV5-1 and TRBJ2-3): KAGVTQTPRYLIKTRGQQVTLSCSPISGHRSVSWYQQTPGQGLQFLFEYFSETQRNKGNFPGRFSGRQFSNSRSEMNVSTLELGDSALYLCASSLRQGTDTQYFGPGTRLTVL.

A few counts support this clone. The chain joins TRBV6-5 to TRBJ1-2; D may be TRBD1 (6 bases). Trimming removed 3 bases from V and 6 bases from J, with 11 bases in between. Per germline, CDR1 MNHEY and CDR2 SVGAGI. The CDR3 extends over 13 amino acids. CDR3 in amino acids: CASSYAGVDGYTF. In DNA, the CDR3 is TGTGCCAGCAGTTATGCAGGGGTGGATGGCTACACCTTC.

In this sample, this clone turned up a few times. The chain is built from TRBV10-1 and TRBJ1-5; D may be TRBD1 (5 bases). The CDR3 has 13 amino acids. The germline V and J ends were trimmed by 6 bases and 5 bases, with 11 bases remaining between them. Per the germline V gene, CDR1 is WNHNN and CDR2 is SYGVQD (reference sequence). CDR3 coding DNA: TGCGCCAGCAGCCCCGACAGTTATCAGCCCCAGCATTTT. Its translation is CASSPDSYQPQHF.

The chain is built from TRBV6-4 and TRBJ1-2; D perhaps matches TRBD1 (6 bases). The CDR3 spans 16 residues. Per germline, CDR1 MRHNA and CDR2 SNTAGT. The V gene lost 5 bases and the J gene lost 4 bases, with 20 bases spanning the gap. The DNA of the CDR3 is TGTGCCAGCAGTTTGACAGGCGGCAGCGGGGGCTATGGCTACACCTTC. This gives the protein CASSLTGGSGGYGYTF.

This chain joins TRBV19 and TRBJ1-6; possible D gene TRBD1, 5 bases. V lost 5 bases to trimming and J lost 6 bases, with 5 bases between them. Per germline, CDR1 LNHDA and CDR2 SQIVND (reference sequence). The length of the CDR3 is 12 residues. The CDR3 protein is CASSQGNSPLHF. In nucleotides, the CDR3 is TGTGCCAGTAGTCAGGGTAATTCACCCCTCCACTTT.

The chain links TRBV5-1 to TRBJ1-1, with TRBD1 as a possible D gene (6 bases). V gave up 0 bases and J gave up 0 bases, with 9 bases separating them. This CDR3 region has 15 residues. Germline V gives CDR1 SGHRS, CDR2 YFSETQ. CDR3 sequence (DNA): TGCGCCAGCAGCTTGGTCGGGACACTGAACACTGAAGCTTTCTTT. Encoded protein: CASSLVGTLNTEAFF.

V is TRBV27 and J is TRBJ2-3, with TRBD2 matching over 7 bases. This CDR3 region has 17 residues. J gave up 2 bases and V 5 bases, and 13 bases lay outside the gene matches. Germline lookup yields CDR1 MNHEY and CDR2 SMNVEV (reference sequence). CDR3 sequence (DNA): TGTGCCAGCAGTCCTACTCTAGCGGAGGCCTCCACAGATACGCAGTATTTT. It encodes CASSPTLAEASTDTQYF.

V gene TRBV19 combines with J gene TRBJ2-1; 12 nucleotides align to TRBD2. Germline loops: CDR1 LNHDA, CDR2 SQIVND (reference sequence). V lost 1 base to trimming and J lost 5 bases; unmatched junction nucleotides: 9. The length of the CDR3 is 18 residues. The CDR3 sequence: CASSIGPSGRAWDNEQFF. The CDR3 DNA sequence: TGTGCCAGTAGTATAGGACCTAGCGGGAGGGCCTGGGACAATGAGCAGTTCTTC. The variable domain in full, completed from reference TRBV19 and TRBJ2-1, reads DGGITQSPKYLFRKEGQNVTLSCEQNLNHDAMYWYRQDPGQGLRLIYYSQIVNDFQKGDIAEGYSVSREKKESFPLTVTSAQKNPTAFYLCASSIGPSGRAWDNEQFFGPGTRLTVL.

This clone occurred a few times. The chain links TRBV12-3 or TRBV12-4 to TRBJ1-5; no clear D gene. This CDR3 comprises 11 residues. Trimming pared 4 bases from V and 9 bases from J, leaving 7 bases between. CDR3 in DNA: TGTGCCAGCAGTTCGTCGGGGCCCCAGCATTTT. Residues: CASSSSGPQHF.

V gene TRBV19 combines with J gene TRBJ2-2, with a weak D call TRBD2 (5 bases). Germline-derived CDR1 and CDR2 are LNHDA and SQIVND (reference sequence). This CDR3 is 14 amino acids long. V lost 3 bases, J lost 7 bases, and 12 bases lay in between. This CDR3 reads CASSMALVNGELFF. The CDR3, as DNA: TGTGCCAGTAGTATGGCACTAGTCAACGGGGAGCTGTTTTTT.

This clone was detected once. The chain carries TRBV10-3 and TRBJ1-3, with D perhaps TRBD1 (6 bases). CDR3 length: 15 amino acids. V shed 4 bases and J shed 0 bases, with 10 bases lying between them. CDR1 and CDR2 from the germline V gene are ENHRY and SYGVKD. The CDR3 DNA reads as TGTGCCATCAGTGGGGGGCAGTTCTCTGGAAACACCATATATTTT. This codes for CAISGGQFSGNTIYF.

This chain uses TRBV28 with TRBJ1-5; D unclear. V was cut by 4 bases and J by 5 bases, with 9 bases left in between. Germline V gene lookup returns CDR1 MDHEN and CDR2 SYDVKM. The CDR3 totals 13 residues. The CDR3: CASSSYPDQPQHF. CDR3 nucleotide sequence: TGTGCCAGCAGTTCCTACCCGGATCAGCCCCAGCATTTT.

The chain couples TRBV19 to TRBJ2-6; the match to TRBD1 covers 7 bases. Trimming at V came to 3 bases and at J to 3 bases, leaving 8 bases not matched to a gene. CDR1 and CDR2 from the germline V gene are LNHDA and SQIVND (reference sequence). The CDR3 loop spans 17 amino acids. The DNA for the CDR3 is TGTGCCAGTAGTATCTCACAGGGGCTACTTGGGGCCAACGTCCTGACTTTC. This gives the protein CASSISQGLLGANVLTF.

This chain connects TRBV27 to TRBJ2-7; 7 positions match TRBD1. Germline loops: CDR1 MNHEY, CDR2 SMNVEV (reference sequence). Trimming removed 5 bases from V and 6 bases from J; junction bases left unmatched: 1. This CDR3 region has 11 residues. The CDR3 region has the DNA TGTGCCAGCAGTAACAGGGGCGAGCAGTACTTC. Translating it yields CASSNRGEQYF.

This chain uses TRBV30 with TRBJ2-7, with unresolved D. This CDR3 is built from 12 residues. Per the germline V gene, CDR1 is GTSNPN and CDR2 is SVGIG (reference sequence). V lost 2 bases, J lost 2 bases, and 7 bases lay in between. In nucleotides, the CDR3 is TGTGCCTGGAGTCTAGTGACCTACGAGCAGTACTTC. This gives the protein CAWSLVTYEQYF.

The rearrangement joins TRBV5-8 to TRBJ2-2; 8 bases match TRBD2. The CDR3 has 15 residues. J gave up 5 bases and V 3 bases, and 6 bases lay outside the gene matches. Germline loops: CDR1 SGHTS, CDR2 YDEGEE. The CDR3 loop is CASSSGTRNTGELFF. CDR3 sequence (DNA): TGTGCCAGCAGCTCGGGGACTAGAAATACCGGGGAGCTGTTTTTT.

This chain uses TRBV6-5 with TRBJ1-1; D is unresolved. Germline V gene sequence: CDR1 MNHEY, CDR2 SVGAGI. V dropped 11 bases and J dropped 2 bases, with 18 bases sitting between them. The CDR3 covers 14 residues. The CDR3 here is CAVLNRRLNTEAFF. The DNA for the CDR3 is TGTGCCGTATTGAATCGGCGGCTCAACACTGAAGCTTTCTTT.

The V call is TRBV11-2, the J call TRBJ1-4, with D hard to call. V dropped 5 bases and J dropped 5 bases, with 9 bases sitting between them. The germline V gene encodes CDR1 SGHAT and CDR2 FQNNGV. The CDR3 runs 13 residues. CDR3 nucleotides: TGTGCCAGCAGCCAGACGGGGAATGAAAAACTGTTTTTT. Translating gives CASSQTGNEKLFF.

The CDR3: CASSLRLAYEQYF. The CDR3 DNA reads TGCGCCAGCAGCCTTCGACTGGCCTACGAGCAGTACTTC. The V and J genes are TRBV4-1 and TRBJ2-7; no clear D gene. The CDR3 extends over 13 amino acids. CDR1 MGHRA and CDR2 YSYEKL come from the germline V gene. Trimming took 4 bases from V and 2 from J, leaving 9 bases between them.

The chain carries TRBV27 and TRBJ2-1; 8 nucleotides align to TRBD2. Trimming cost V 10 bases and J 8 bases; bases outside gene matches: 13. This CDR3 contains 14 residues. Germline CDR1 MNHEY, CDR2 SMNVEV (reference sequence). DNA for the CDR3: TGTGCCACCTCCGGGACTAGGTTCCCGTATGAGCAGTTCTTC. Translation: CATSGTRFPYEQFF.

This clone was seen a single time. V and J are TRBV12-1 and TRBJ2-3; TRBD1, the table's D call, was not compared with the DNA. TRBV12-1 is shown as a pseudogene. There are 14 residues in the CDR3. The CDR3 loop is CASSSTGRTDTQYF. The CDR3 coding sequence is TGTGCCAGCAGCTCCACAGGGCGCACAGATACGCAGTATTTT.